This TCR beta chain was obtained from a study of cytomegalovirus exposure and HLA in healthy donors. Study-wide findings and caveats: An apparent linkage of common viral pathogens to several of the most significant clusters emerged in a later analysis. The authors later linked a missense DCLRE1C variant to TCR beta V- and J-gene trimming.

PCR employed 60 Vbeta and 13 Jbeta primers. Only in-frame clones appear in the TCRdb table, and some are missing; sequencing was by immunoSEQ multiplex PCR. The sample lists around 130,000 clones, roughly three quarters seen once, with roughly 1.5% in the top ten. Germline CDR1 reads LNHNV; CDR2 reads YYDKDF (reference sequence). The CDR3 contains 13 residues. V dropped 3 bases and J dropped 6 bases, with 11 bases sitting between them. This clone showed up just once. The antigen is not known. This sequence was found in a woman under 30 in good health and CMV-seronegative. The material sequenced was PBMCs. V usage is TRBV15 and J usage is TRBJ1-1; no firm D call. CDR3: CATSRELPAEAFF. CDR3 coding DNA: TGTGCCACCAGCAGGGAACTACCCGCTGAAGCTTTCTTT.